This T cell receptor (beta chain) was recovered during a study of shared clonotypes between healthy human individuals. Germline V gene sequence: CDR1 MNHNS, CDR2 SASEGT. Trimming pared 8 bases from V and 8 bases from J, leaving 19 bases between. The CDR3 has 14 residues. Measured with immunoSEQ multiplex PCR; TCRdb has only the in-frame clones, and not every one. The repertoire holds about 2.5 million clones, about 90% seen once, with 0.37% in the top ten. The V call is TRBV6-1, the J call TRBJ2-1; D possibly corresponds to TRBD2 (5 bases). The receptor comes from a man aged 18 to 29 in good health. Some clones in this sample may be carry-over from other donors' samples. The sample was naive CD4+ T cells from PBMCs. The subset denotes: CD45RA+ positively selected. This chain's CDR3 is CASPSSGIVYEQFF. The CDR3 nucleotides are TGTGCCAGCCCGTCTTCGGGGATTGTTTATGAGCAGTTCTTC.